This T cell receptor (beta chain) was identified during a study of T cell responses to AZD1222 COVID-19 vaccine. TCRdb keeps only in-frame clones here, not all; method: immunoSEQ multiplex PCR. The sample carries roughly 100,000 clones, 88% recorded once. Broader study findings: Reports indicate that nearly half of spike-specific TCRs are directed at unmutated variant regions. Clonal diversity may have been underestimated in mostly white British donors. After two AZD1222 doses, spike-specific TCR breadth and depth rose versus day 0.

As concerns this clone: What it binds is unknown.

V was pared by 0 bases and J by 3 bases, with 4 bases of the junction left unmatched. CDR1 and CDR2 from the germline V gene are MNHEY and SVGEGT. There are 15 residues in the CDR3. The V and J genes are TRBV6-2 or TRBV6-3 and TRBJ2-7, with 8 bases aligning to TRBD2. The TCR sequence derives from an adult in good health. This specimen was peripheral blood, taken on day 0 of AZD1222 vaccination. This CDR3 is CASSYSETSGYEQYF. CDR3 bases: TGTGCCAGCAGTTACTCCGAAACTAGCGGCTACGAGCAGTACTTC.